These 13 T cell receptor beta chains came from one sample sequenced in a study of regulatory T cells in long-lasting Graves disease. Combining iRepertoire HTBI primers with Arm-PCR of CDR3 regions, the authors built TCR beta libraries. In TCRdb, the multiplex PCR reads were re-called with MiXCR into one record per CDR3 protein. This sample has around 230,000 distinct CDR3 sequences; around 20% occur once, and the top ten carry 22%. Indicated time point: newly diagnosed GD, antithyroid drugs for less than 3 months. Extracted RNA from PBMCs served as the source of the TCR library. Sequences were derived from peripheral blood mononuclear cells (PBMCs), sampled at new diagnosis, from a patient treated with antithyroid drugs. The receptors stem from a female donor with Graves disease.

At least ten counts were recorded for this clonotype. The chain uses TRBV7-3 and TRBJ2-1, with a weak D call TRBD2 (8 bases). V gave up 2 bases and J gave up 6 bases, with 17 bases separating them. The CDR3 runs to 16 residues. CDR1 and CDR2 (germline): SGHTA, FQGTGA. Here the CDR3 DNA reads TGTGCCAGCAGCTTAGAGCACAGGGGACTAGGCAATGAGCAGTTCTTC. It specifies CASSLEHRGLGNEQFF.

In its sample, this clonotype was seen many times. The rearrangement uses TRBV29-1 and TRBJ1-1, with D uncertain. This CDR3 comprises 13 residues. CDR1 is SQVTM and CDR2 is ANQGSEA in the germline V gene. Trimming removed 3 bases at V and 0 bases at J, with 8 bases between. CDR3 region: CSVDLQMNTEAFF. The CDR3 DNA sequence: TGCAGCGTTGATCTCCAGATGAACACTGAAGCTTTCTTT.

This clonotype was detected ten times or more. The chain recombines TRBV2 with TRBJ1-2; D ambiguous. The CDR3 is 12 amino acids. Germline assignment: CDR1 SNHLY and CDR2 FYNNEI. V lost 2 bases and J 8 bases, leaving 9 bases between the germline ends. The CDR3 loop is CASSERGSGYTF. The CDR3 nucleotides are TGTGCCAGCAGTGAAAGAGGGAGCGGCTACACCTTC.

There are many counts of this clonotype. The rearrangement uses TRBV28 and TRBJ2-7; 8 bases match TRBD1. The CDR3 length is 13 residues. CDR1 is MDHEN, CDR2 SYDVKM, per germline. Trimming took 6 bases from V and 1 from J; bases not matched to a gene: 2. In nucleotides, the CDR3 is TGTGCCAGCAGCACAGGGGGATCCTACGAGCAGTACTTC. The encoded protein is CASSTGGSYEQYF.

The CDR3 loop is CASSPGLAGRVDETQYF. CDR3 bases: TGTGCCAGCAGCCCGGGACTAGCGGGGAGGGTCGATGAGACCCAGTACTTC. The chain couples TRBV7-2 to TRBJ2-5; TRBD2 aligns across 13 bases. This CDR3 has 17 amino acids. Germline V gene sequence: CDR1 SGHTA, CDR2 FQGNSA. V gave up 5 bases and J gave up 5 bases; unmatched junction bases: 11. Supplemented by reference TRBV7-2 and TRBJ2-5, the full variable domain reads GAGVSQSPSNKVTEKGKDVELRCDPISGHTALYWYRQSLGQGLEFLIYFQGNSAPDKSGLPSDRFSAERTGGSVSTLTIQRTQQEDSAVYLCASSPGLAGRVDETQYFGPGTRLLVL.

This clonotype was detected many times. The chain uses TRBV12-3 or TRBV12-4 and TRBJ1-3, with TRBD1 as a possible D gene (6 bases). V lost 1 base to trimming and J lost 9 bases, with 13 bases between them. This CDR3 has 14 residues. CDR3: CASSLGVGGGTIYF. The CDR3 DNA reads TGTGCCAGCAGTTTAGGTGTAGGGGGAGGCACCATATATTTT.

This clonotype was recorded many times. The CDR3 DNA reads TGTGCCAGCAGTGAAGGAGGGGGAGGGGTTACCGGGGAGCTGTTTTTT. Protein product: CASSEGGGGVTGELFF. The chain recombines TRBV6-1 with TRBJ2-2; tentative D call: TRBD2 (7 bases). The CDR3 loop spans 16 amino acids. Per the germline V gene, CDR1 is MNHNS and CDR2 is SASEGT. The V end was cut by 1 base, the J end by 5 bases, with 14 bases between.

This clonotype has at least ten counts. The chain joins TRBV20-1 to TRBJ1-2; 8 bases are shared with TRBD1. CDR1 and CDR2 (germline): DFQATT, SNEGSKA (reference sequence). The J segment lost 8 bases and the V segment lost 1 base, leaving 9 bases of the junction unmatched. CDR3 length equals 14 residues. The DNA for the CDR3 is TGCAGTGCTAGAGTCCCGGACAGGGAAGGCGGCTACACCTTC. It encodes CSARVPDREGGYTF.

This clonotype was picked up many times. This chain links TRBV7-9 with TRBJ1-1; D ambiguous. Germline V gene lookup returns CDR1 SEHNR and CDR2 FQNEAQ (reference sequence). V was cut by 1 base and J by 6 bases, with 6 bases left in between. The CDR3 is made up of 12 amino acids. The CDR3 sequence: CASSLGFSEAFF. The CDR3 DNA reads TGTGCCAGCAGCTTAGGGTTTTCTGAAGCTTTCTTT.

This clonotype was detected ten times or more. CDR3 nucleotide sequence: TGTGCCAGCAGTTCACCGGGACTAGCGGGAACGGAGACCCAGTACTTC. The encoded protein is CASSSPGLAGTETQYF. The rearrangement joins TRBV27 to TRBJ2-3, with 13 bases aligning to TRBD2. The DNA end is a closer match to TRBJ2-5, so the J assignment may be wrong. Germline CDR1 and CDR2: MNHEY and SMNVEV (reference sequence). This CDR3 has 16 residues.

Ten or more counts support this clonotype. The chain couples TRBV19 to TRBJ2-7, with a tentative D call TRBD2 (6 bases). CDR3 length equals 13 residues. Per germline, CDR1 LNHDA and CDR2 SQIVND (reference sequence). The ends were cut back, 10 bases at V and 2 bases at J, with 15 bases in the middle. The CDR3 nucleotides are TGTGCCACCGGGCTCGGGGGAGCCTACGAGCAGTACTTC. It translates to CATGLGGAYEQYF.

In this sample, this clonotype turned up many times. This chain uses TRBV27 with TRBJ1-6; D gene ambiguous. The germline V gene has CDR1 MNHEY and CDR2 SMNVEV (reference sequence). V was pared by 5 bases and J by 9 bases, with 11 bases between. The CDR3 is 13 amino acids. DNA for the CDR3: TGTGCCAGCAGTCCCTCCTTCCTTTCACCCCTCCACTTT. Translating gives CASSPSFLSPLHF.

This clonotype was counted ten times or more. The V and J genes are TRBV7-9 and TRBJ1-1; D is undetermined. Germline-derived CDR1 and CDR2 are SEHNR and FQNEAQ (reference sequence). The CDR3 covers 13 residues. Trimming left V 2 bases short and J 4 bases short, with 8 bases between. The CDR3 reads CASSLMVGTEAFF. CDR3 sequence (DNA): TGTGCCAGCAGCTTAATGGTTGGCACTGAAGCTTTCTTT.